One sample yielded the 15 T cell receptor beta chains listed below, sequenced in a study of identifying expanded T cells in peripheral blood. Profiling relied on immunoSEQ multiplex PCR, and the TCRdb table lists in-frame clones only, not all of them. The sample records some 93,000 clones, roughly 87% being singletons. Material: blood. These receptors were taken from a person aged 18 to 75 in good health.

This chain connects TRBV18 to TRBJ1-1; D is undetermined. CDR3 length: 16 amino acids. Between the trimmed V and J ends, which lost 3 bases and 5 bases, there was a span of 19 bases. The germline gives CDR1 KGHSH, CDR2 LQKENI. The CDR3 sequence is CASSPTDSVLGTEAFF. The DNA of the CDR3 is TGTGCCAGCTCACCTACGGATTCCGTCTTGGGGACTGAAGCTTTCTTT.

V usage is TRBV9 and J usage is TRBJ2-5, with a tentative D call TRBD2 (5 bases). This CDR3 is built from 16 residues. Germline V gene lookup returns CDR1 SGDLS and CDR2 YYNGEE. Trimming took off 0 bases at V and 3 bases at J, with 15 bases between the two ends. The CDR3 is CASSVAGLEGEETQYF. The CDR3 DNA reads as TGTGCCAGCAGCGTAGCTGGCCTAGAGGGTGAAGAGACCCAGTACTTC.

The chain combines TRBV29-1 with TRBJ2-3; D not certain. Germline V gene data show CDR1 as SQVTM and CDR2 as ANQGSEA. Trimming cost V 2 bases and J 4 bases, with 7 bases left between them. The CDR3 is made up of 12 amino acids. The CDR3 sequence: CSVEKRPDTQYF. The CDR3 region has the DNA TGCAGCGTTGAAAAACGCCCAGATACGCAGTATTTT.

The chain uses TRBV30 and TRBJ2-7; 10 positions agree with TRBD2. V was clipped by 0 bases and J by 7 bases; unmatched bases: 6. CDR3 size: 14 residues. CDR1 is GTSNPN and CDR2 is SVGIG in the germline V gene (reference sequence). Here the CDR3 reads CAWSVIAGGGEQYF. CDR3 sequence (DNA): TGTGCCTGGAGTGTAATAGCGGGAGGTGGGGAGCAGTACTTC.

The rearrangement links TRBV4-3 to TRBJ2-1; no definite D call. CDR1 is LGHNA, CDR2 YSLEER, per germline. The CDR3 extends over 15 amino acids. V lost 4 bases and J 0 bases, leaving 10 bases between the germline ends. The CDR3 DNA is TGCGCCAGCAGCCCCGCGGAGAGCTCCTACAATGAGCAGTTCTTC. Translated, it gives CASSPAESSYNEQFF.

The chain combines TRBV5-1 with TRBJ1-4; tentatively, D is TRBD1 (6 bases). Germline CDR1 reads SGHRS; CDR2 reads YFSETQ. This CDR3 is 15 amino acids long. Between the trimmed V and J ends, which lost 4 bases and 5 bases, there was a span of 15 bases. The CDR3 nucleotides are TGCGCCAGCAGCCGAGGTGGGGGCCCGAATGAAAAACTGTTTTTT. Translating it yields CASSRGGGPNEKLFF.

V gene TRBV7-8 combines with J gene TRBJ1-1; no reliable D call. Germline V CDR1 and CDR2: SGHVS, FQNEAQ. Trimming cost V 2 bases and J 4 bases, with 14 bases left between them. This CDR3 is 15 amino acids long. CDR3 residues: CASSLYTGVGTEAFF. CDR3 sequence (DNA): TGTGCCAGCAGCTTATATACCGGGGTAGGCACTGAAGCTTTCTTT.

V is TRBV5-4 and J is TRBJ2-1; possible D gene TRBD2, 6 bases. CDR1 and CDR2 (germline): SGHNT, YYREEE (reference sequence). There are 14 residues in the CDR3. V lost 2 bases and J lost 9, with 15 bases in between. CDR3 loop: CASSLIGAGGEQFF. The CDR3 DNA reads as TGTGCCAGCAGCTTAATTGGAGCCGGGGGTGAGCAGTTCTTC.

The CDR3 is CAISGRQPANYGYTF. The CDR3 bases are TGTGCCATCAGTGGCCGACAGCCAGCTAACTATGGCTACACCTTC. The chain combines TRBV10-3 with TRBJ1-2; the D gene is possibly TRBD1 (5 bases). V was shortened by 4 bases and J by 0 bases, with 12 bases between the two germline ends. The CDR3 is made up of 15 amino acids. Per germline, CDR1 ENHRY and CDR2 SYGVKD.

The sample holds one count of this clone. The J gene is TRBJ2-2, the V gene TRBV4-1; the D gene is possibly TRBD2 (5 bases). The CDR3 contains 17 residues. Per the germline V gene, CDR1 is MGHRA and CDR2 is YSYEKL. V was trimmed by 0 bases and J by 6 bases, leaving 17 bases between them. In nucleotides, the CDR3 is TGCGCCAGCAGCCAAGATTTGGGGTCCGGAGGCCCCGGGGAGCTGTTTTTT. Translation gives CASSQDLGSGGPGELFF.

The chain uses TRBV28 and TRBJ2-3; no clear D. Germline-derived CDR1 and CDR2 are MDHEN and SYDVKM. The V gene lost 7 bases and the J gene lost 1 base, with 21 bases spanning the gap. The CDR3 sequence is 17 residues long. CDR3 in amino acids: CASTSPVALSRTDTQYF. The DNA of the CDR3 is TGTGCCAGCACCTCCCCGGTGGCGCTTTCCCGCACAGATACGCAGTATTTT.

This chain joins TRBV7-9 and TRBJ2-7; the match to TRBD1 covers 7 bases. CDR1 and CDR2 (germline): SEHNR, FQNEAQ (reference sequence). V lost 2 bases and J lost 2; bases outside the gene matches: 9. The CDR3 runs to 16 residues. CDR3 nucleotides: TGTGCCAGCAGCTTACCTCGTCCGGGACAGACCTACGAGCAGTACTTC. Translating it yields CASSLPRPGQTYEQYF.

The genes are TRBV19 and TRBJ1-1; D not certain. CDR3 length: 12 amino acids. Between the trimmed V and J ends, which lost 8 bases and 1 base, there was a span of 8 bases. Germline loops: CDR1 LNHDA, CDR2 SQIVND (reference sequence). CDR3 in DNA: TGTGCCAGTTCAGCAGCGAACACTGAAGCTTTCTTT. Translation: CASSAANTEAFF.

The CDR3: CASSQEVGRLNTEAFF. The CDR3, as DNA: TGTGCCAGCAGCCAAGAAGTGGGCAGGCTGAACACTGAAGCTTTCTTT. The chain couples TRBV14 to TRBJ1-1; D gene unclear. The germline V gene encodes CDR1 SGHDN and CDR2 FVKESK. With 0 bases removed from V and 0 bases from J, the gap between germline ends came to 11 bases. CDR3 length: 16 residues.

The gene calls are TRBV11-2 and TRBJ1-1, with D unresolved. Germline V gene data show CDR1 as SGHAT and CDR2 as FQNNGV. Trimming pared 5 bases from V and 2 bases from J, leaving 9 bases between. The CDR3 loop spans 13 amino acids. The DNA of the CDR3 is TGTGCCAGCAGCCGGGGAGGAAACACTGAAGCTTTCTTT. Residues: CASSRGGNTEAFF.